These 27 T cell receptor beta chains came from one sample sequenced in a study of T cell responses to AZD1222 COVID-19 vaccine. Data came from immunoSEQ multiplex PCR; TCRdb stores just in-frame clones and leaves some out. The table records 65,000 to 70,000 clones, 75% to 90% of them present only once. The sample consisted of peripheral blood, taken 28 days after the second AZD1222 dose. The receptor set was obtained from an adult who received the AZD1222 COVID-19 vaccine.

The rearrangement links TRBV5-1 to TRBJ2-7; D gene uncertain. The CDR3 runs 13 residues. V lost 4 bases, J lost 3 bases, and 11 bases lay in between. Germline CDR1 reads SGHRS; CDR2 reads YFSETQ. The CDR3 DNA sequence: TGCGCCAGCAGCGGAGTCTTGGGCTACGAGCAGTACTTC. It codes for CASSGVLGYEQYF. The whole variable domain, filled in from reference TRBV5-1 and TRBJ2-7, reads KAGVTQTPRYLIKTRGQQVTLSCSPISGHRSVSWYQQTPGQGLQFLFEYFSETQRNKGNFPGRFSGRQFSNSRSEMNVSTLELGDSALYLCASSGVLGYEQYFGPGTRLTVT.

In its sample, this clone was seen many times. The chain couples TRBV25-1 to TRBJ1-6, with 9 bases fitting TRBD1. Per germline, CDR1 MGHDK and CDR2 SYGVNS. There are 14 residues in the CDR3. The V and J ends lost 8 bases and 8 bases, in that order; junction bases with no gene match: 7. CDR3 residues: CASSWDRDDSPLHF. Here the CDR3 DNA reads TGTGCCAGCTCATGGGACAGGGACGATTCACCCCTCCACTTT.

The chain has TRBV11-2 and TRBJ1-1; 7 bases map to TRBD1. CDR1 is SGHAT, CDR2 FQNNGV, per germline. V was pared by 4 bases and J by 11 bases, with 7 bases of the junction left unmatched. The CDR3 has 12 residues. The CDR3 DNA reads TGTGCCAGCAGCTCTGCAGGACAGGCGGCTTTCTTT. Its protein is CASSSAGQAAFF.

The chain is built from TRBV3-1 (or the pseudogene TRBV3-2) and TRBJ2-3, with D hard to call. The germline gives CDR1 LGHDT, CDR2 YNNKEL (reference sequence). The V and J ends lost 4 bases and 7 bases respectively, with 18 bases between them. This CDR3 region has 15 residues. The CDR3 region has the DNA TGTGCCAGCAGCCCAACCGGGCTACGCACTAATACGCAGTATTTT. This codes for CASSPTGLRTNTQYF.

This clone has a handful of counts. The same CDR3 arises from other DNA sequences in this sample as well. The chain employs TRBV7-8 and TRBJ2-1, with D unclear. V was clipped by 3 bases and J by 6 bases, with 6 bases between them. The germline gives CDR1 SGHVS, CDR2 FQNEAQ. The length of the CDR3 is 12 residues. The CDR3 nucleotides are TGTGCCAGCAGCTTTAGCCCCAATGAGCAGTTCTTC. It translates to CASSFSPNEQFF.

This clone was detected many times. The V gene is TRBV27, the J gene TRBJ1-2; D remains ambiguous. Between the trimmed V and J ends, which lost 6 bases and 8 bases, there was a span of 13 bases. The CDR3 length is 12 residues. Germline V lookup: CDR1 MNHEY, CDR2 SMNVEV (reference sequence). DNA for the CDR3: TGTGCCAGCAGATCGAGGGTAGGAGGCTACACCTTC. It yields the protein CASRSRVGGYTF.

The V call is TRBV12-5, the J call TRBJ1-5; the D gene is possibly TRBD1 (5 bases). V was shortened by 3 bases and J by 10 bases, with 16 bases between the two germline ends. Germline lookup yields CDR1 LGHNT and CDR2 FRNRAP. The CDR3 sequence is 14 residues long. The chain's CDR3 is CASGFDWDPIPQHF. In DNA, the CDR3 is TGTGCTAGTGGTTTTGATTGGGACCCCATACCCCAGCATTTT.

The chain couples TRBV7-6 to TRBJ2-5; no reliable D call. CDR1 and CDR2 (germline): SGHVS, FNYEAQ. The germline V and J ends were trimmed by 5 bases and 2 bases, with 9 bases remaining between them. This CDR3 region has 13 residues. For the CDR3, the DNA is TGTGCCAGCAGCCGTGGGGTTCAAGAGACCCAGTACTTC. It is translated as CASSRGVQETQYF.

This clone was observed a handful of times. J is TRBJ2-7 and V is TRBV6-5; tentative D call: TRBD1 (5 bases). V was trimmed by 8 bases and J by 6 bases, leaving 11 bases between them. Looked up from germline, CDR1 is MNHEY and CDR2 is SVGAGI. The CDR3 loop spans 11 amino acids. The CDR3 DNA sequence: TGTGCCAGCCGACGGCAGGGCGAGCAGTACTTC. Translating gives CASRRQGEQYF.

This chain uses TRBV18 with TRBJ1-2; D might be TRBD1 (5 bases). The CDR3 has 13 residues. CDR1 is KGHSH and CDR2 is LQKENI in the germline V gene. Trimming left V 3 bases short and J 4 bases short, with 9 bases between. The CDR3 DNA reads as TGTGCCAGCTCACCTGACAGTATCTATGGCTACACCTTC. Translating it yields CASSPDSIYGYTF.

J is TRBJ2-7 and V is TRBV18; D not certain. The CDR3 sequence is 13 residues long. Germline CDR1 and CDR2: KGHSH and LQKENI. Trimming left V 4 bases short and J 2 bases short, with 9 bases between. The CDR3 loop reads CASSQPLPYEQYF. The CDR3 nucleotides are TGTGCCAGCTCACAGCCGCTACCCTACGAGCAGTACTTC.

The chain employs TRBV12-2 and TRBJ1-5; the table's D gene call, TRBD1, was not cross checked with the DNA. TRBV12-2 is a recognized pseudogene. CDR3 length equals 17 residues. In DNA form, the CDR3 reads TGTGCAAGTCGCTCCTTAGGACAGGGTTGTAGCAATCAGCCCCAGCATTTT. It encodes CASRSLGQGCSNQPQHF.

The chain carries TRBV7-2 and TRBJ1-5; a possible D gene is TRBD1 (6 bases). The V and J ends lost 1 base and 10 bases respectively, with 23 bases between them. CDR1 is SGHTA, CDR2 FQGNSA, per germline. The CDR3 is made up of 17 amino acids. For the CDR3, the DNA is TGTGCCAGCAGCTTAGTTTCCGGGGCAGCCGGGACATCTCCCCAGCATTTT. It codes for CASSLVSGAAGTSPQHF. The whole variable domain, remainder taken from reference TRBV7-2 and TRBJ1-5, is GAGVSQSPSNKVTEKGKDVELRCDPISGHTALYWYRQSLGQGLEFLIYFQGNSAPDKSGLPSDRFSAERTGGSVSTLTIQRTQQEDSAVYLCASSLVSGAAGTSPQHFGDGTRLSIL.

The V gene is TRBV2, the J gene TRBJ1-3; D unclear. This CDR3 region has 15 residues. CDR1 is SNHLY and CDR2 is FYNNEI in the germline V gene. Trimming stripped 6 bases from V and 0 bases from J, with 12 bases between. The CDR3: CASRDSWASGNTIYF. The CDR3, as DNA: TGTGCCAGCAGGGATTCTTGGGCCTCTGGAAACACCATATATTTT.

This chain uses TRBV7-2 with TRBJ1-2, with 9 positions matching TRBD1. The CDR3 contains 13 residues. Germline V gene sequence: CDR1 SGHTA, CDR2 FQGNSA. Trimming cost V 1 base and J 6 bases; bases outside gene matches: 0. The CDR3 loop is CASSLGQGDGYTF. The CDR3 bases are TGTGCCAGCAGCTTAGGACAGGGGGATGGCTACACCTTC.

The rearrangement joins TRBV5-6 to TRBJ2-7; TRBD2 agrees at 7 bases. Germline V gene lookup returns CDR1 SGHDT and CDR2 YYEEEE. V lost 2 bases, J lost 6 bases, and 5 bases stayed unmatched. CDR3 size: 13 residues. CDR3 loop: CASSFGRRSEQYF. The CDR3 nucleotides read TGTGCCAGCAGCTTCGGGAGGAGGAGCGAGCAGTACTTC.

The chain couples TRBV6-5 to TRBJ1-2; D is unresolved. Germline V CDR1 and CDR2: MNHEY, SVGAGI. V was pared by 11 bases and J by 2 bases, with 9 bases between. This CDR3 is 11 amino acids long. This CDR3 is CAARVNYGYTF. In nucleotides, the CDR3 is TGTGCCGCTAGGGTCAACTATGGCTACACCTTC.

This clone has only a few counts. The chain is built from TRBV19 and TRBJ2-7; D gene uncertain. V gave up 9 bases and J gave up 5 bases, with 8 bases separating them. The CDR3 contains 10 residues. Per the germline V gene, CDR1 is LNHDA and CDR2 is SQIVND (reference sequence). The CDR3 is CARTLNEQYF. For the CDR3, the DNA is TGTGCCAGGACCCTTAACGAGCAGTACTTC. Full variable domain (outside the CDR3, taken from reference TRBV19 and TRBJ2-7): DGGITQSPKYLFRKEGQNVTLSCEQNLNHDAMYWYRQDPGQGLRLIYYSQIVNDFQKGDIAEGYSVSREKKESFPLTVTSAQKNPTAFYLCARTLNEQYFGPGTRLTVT.

The V call is TRBV7-3, the J call TRBJ2-1; 8 nucleotides agree with TRBD1. J lost 12 bases, V lost 0 bases, and 4 bases had no gene match. Germline-derived CDR1 and CDR2 are SGHTA and FQGTGA. The CDR3 is 13 amino acids. Here the CDR3 reads CASSLTQGTGQFF. In DNA form, the CDR3 reads TGTGCCAGCAGCTTAACTCAAGGGACAGGGCAGTTCTTC.

The rearrangement links TRBV4-1 to TRBJ1-2, with a tentative D call TRBD1 (5 bases). Germline V lookup: CDR1 MGHRA, CDR2 YSYEKL. CDR3 length equals 18 residues. V was trimmed by 1 base and J by 7 bases, leaving 25 bases between them. Written as DNA, the CDR3 is TGCGCCAGCAGCCAAGCCTTTCTACGGGAGGGGAGTAATGGTGGCTACACCTTC. It is translated as CASSQAFLREGSNGGYTF.

This chain joins TRBV11-2 and TRBJ2-7; the match to TRBD2 covers 12 bases. V was pared by 2 bases and J by 2 bases, with 7 bases of the junction left unmatched. The length of the CDR3 is 17 residues. CDR1 SGHAT and CDR2 FQNNGV come from the germline V gene. CDR3 region: CASSLTSSGRETYEQYF. The CDR3 DNA sequence: TGTGCCAGCAGCTTAACGTCTAGCGGGAGGGAAACCTACGAGCAGTACTTC.

This clone was seen a single time. The chain recombines TRBV19 with TRBJ1-1; D uncertain. CDR1 and CDR2 from the germline V gene are LNHDA and SQIVND (reference sequence). The CDR3 is 16 amino acids. The germline V and J ends were trimmed by 7 bases and 0 bases, with 18 bases remaining between them. The CDR3 reads CASNPPPDGMNTEAFF. CDR3 nucleotides: TGTGCCAGTAACCCTCCCCCGGACGGTATGAACACTGAAGCTTTCTTT.

V is TRBV2 and J is TRBJ2-3, with TRBD1 as a possible D gene (5 bases). This CDR3 has 12 residues. CDR1 and CDR2 from the germline V gene are SNHLY and FYNNEI. The germline V and J ends were trimmed by 6 bases and 6 bases, with 10 bases remaining between them. The CDR3 here is CASRGLGDTQYF. CDR3 nucleotides: TGTGCCAGCAGGGGGCTAGGGGATACGCAGTATTTT.

The CDR3 DNA is TGTGCCAGCAGCCCCGGGCCTAGTGGGAACACCTTC. Its protein product is CASSPGPSGNTF. J is TRBJ1-2 and V is TRBV7-9; D uncertain. Trimming stripped 5 bases from V and 12 bases from J, with 16 bases between. The CDR3 is made up of 12 amino acids. Germline CDR1 reads SEHNR; CDR2 reads FQNEAQ (reference sequence).

This clone was seen a single time. The gene calls are TRBV27 and TRBJ2-5, with TRBD2 matching over 14 bases. Germline V gene lookup returns CDR1 MNHEY and CDR2 SMNVEV (reference sequence). The CDR3 totals 17 residues. The junction had 7 bases not matched to a gene; V was cut back by 3 bases and J by 4 bases. DNA of the CDR3: TGTGCCAGCAGTTTGGGACTAGCGGGAGTTGGGGGAGAGACCCAGTACTTC. This sequence encodes CASSLGLAGVGGETQYF.

The chain is built from TRBV2 and TRBJ2-5; 10 bases fit TRBD1. The V segment lost 2 bases and the J segment 3 bases; nucleotides outside the gene matches: 6. This CDR3 is 16 amino acids long. CDR1 is SNHLY, CDR2 FYNNEI, per germline. The CDR3 DNA follows: TGTGCCAGCAGTGAACTCGACAGGGGGCGAGAAGAGACCCAGTACTTC. Residues: CASSELDRGREETQYF.

This clone came up a few times. The chain has TRBV25-1 and TRBJ1-4, with D possibly matching TRBD1 (5 bases). The germline CDR1 and CDR2 sequences are MGHDK and SYGVNS. The CDR3 has 15 amino acids. V lost 2 bases and J lost 8, with 15 bases in between. Written as DNA, the CDR3 is TGTGCCAGCAGTGAACCCCGGGGGGTCTCAGAAAAACTGTTTTTT. It codes for CASSEPRGVSEKLFF.